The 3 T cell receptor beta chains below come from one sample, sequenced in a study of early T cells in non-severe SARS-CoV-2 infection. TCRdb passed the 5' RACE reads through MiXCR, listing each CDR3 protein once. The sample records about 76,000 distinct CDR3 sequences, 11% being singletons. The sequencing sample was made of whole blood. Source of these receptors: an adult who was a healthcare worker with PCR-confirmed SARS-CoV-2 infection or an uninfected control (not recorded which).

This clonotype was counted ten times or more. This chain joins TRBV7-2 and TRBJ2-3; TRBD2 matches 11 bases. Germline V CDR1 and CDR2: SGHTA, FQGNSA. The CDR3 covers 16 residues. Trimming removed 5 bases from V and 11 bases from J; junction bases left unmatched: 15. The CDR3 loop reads CASSKAGTSGGREQYF. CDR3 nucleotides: TGTGCCAGCAGCAAGGCCGGGACTAGCGGCGGCCGGGAGCAGTATTTT.

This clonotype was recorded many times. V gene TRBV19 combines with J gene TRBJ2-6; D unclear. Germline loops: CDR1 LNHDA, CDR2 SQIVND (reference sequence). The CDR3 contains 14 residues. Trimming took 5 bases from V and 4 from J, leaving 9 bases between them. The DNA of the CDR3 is TGTGCCAGTAGTTTGCGTTTAGGGGCCAACGTCCTGACTTTC. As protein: CASSLRLGANVLTF. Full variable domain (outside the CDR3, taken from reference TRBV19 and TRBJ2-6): DGGITQSPKYLFRKEGQNVTLSCEQNLNHDAMYWYRQDPGQGLRLIYYSQIVNDFQKGDIAEGYSVSREKKESFPLTVTSAQKNPTAFYLCASSLRLGANVLTFGAGSRLTVL.

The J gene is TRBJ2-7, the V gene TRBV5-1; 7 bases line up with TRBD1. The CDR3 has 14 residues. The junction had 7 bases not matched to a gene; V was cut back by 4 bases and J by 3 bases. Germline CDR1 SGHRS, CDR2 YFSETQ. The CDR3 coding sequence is TGCGCCAGCAGCGACGGGACAGTCGTCTACGAGCAGTACTTC. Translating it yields CASSDGTVVYEQYF. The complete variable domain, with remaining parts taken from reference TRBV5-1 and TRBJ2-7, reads KAGVTQTPRYLIKTRGQQVTLSCSPISGHRSVSWYQQTPGQGLQFLFEYFSETQRNKGNFPGRFSGRQFSNSRSEMNVSTLELGDSALYLCASSDGTVVYEQYFGPGTRLTVT.